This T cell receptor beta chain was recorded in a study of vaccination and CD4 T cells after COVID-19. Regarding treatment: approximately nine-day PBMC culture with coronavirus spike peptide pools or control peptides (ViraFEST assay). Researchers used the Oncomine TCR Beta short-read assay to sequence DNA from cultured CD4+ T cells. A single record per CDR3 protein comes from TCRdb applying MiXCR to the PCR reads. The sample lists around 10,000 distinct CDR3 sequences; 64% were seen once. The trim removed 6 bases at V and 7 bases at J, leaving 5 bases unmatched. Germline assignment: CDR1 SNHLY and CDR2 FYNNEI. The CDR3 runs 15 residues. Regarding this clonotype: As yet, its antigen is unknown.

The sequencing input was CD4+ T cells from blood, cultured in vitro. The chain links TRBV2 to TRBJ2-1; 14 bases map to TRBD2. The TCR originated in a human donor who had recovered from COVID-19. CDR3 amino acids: CASSATSGRGNEQFF. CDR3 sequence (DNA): TGTGCCAGCAGCGCGACTAGCGGGAGGGGGAATGAGCAGTTCTTC.